The present TCR beta chain was sequenced within a study of CD8 T cells in Susac syndrome. The T cells that were sequenced for TCR beta were CD8+ and CD4+ cells from blood. This CDR3 contains 11 residues. V gave up 2 bases and J gave up 4 bases, with 3 bases separating them. Germline values: CDR1 LGHNT, CDR2 FRNRAP. Random hexamers primed reverse transcription of about 0.5 to 1 ug RNA. Amplification of TCR beta CDR3 spanned 54 Vbeta and 13 Jbeta via immunoSEQ multiplex PCR. MiXCR, applied by TCRdb to the immunoSEQ multiplex PCR reads, yields one record per CDR3 protein. The sample carries about 150,000 distinct CDR3 sequences, roughly 94% recorded once.

The V call is TRBV12-5, the J call TRBJ2-7; D gene uncertain. The source is a human donor with multiple sclerosis. Sequenced sample: CD8+ T cells from PBMCs. The CDR3 region has the DNA TGTGCTAGTGGTTTGAATTACGAGCAGTACTTC. This sequence encodes CASGLNYEQYF.